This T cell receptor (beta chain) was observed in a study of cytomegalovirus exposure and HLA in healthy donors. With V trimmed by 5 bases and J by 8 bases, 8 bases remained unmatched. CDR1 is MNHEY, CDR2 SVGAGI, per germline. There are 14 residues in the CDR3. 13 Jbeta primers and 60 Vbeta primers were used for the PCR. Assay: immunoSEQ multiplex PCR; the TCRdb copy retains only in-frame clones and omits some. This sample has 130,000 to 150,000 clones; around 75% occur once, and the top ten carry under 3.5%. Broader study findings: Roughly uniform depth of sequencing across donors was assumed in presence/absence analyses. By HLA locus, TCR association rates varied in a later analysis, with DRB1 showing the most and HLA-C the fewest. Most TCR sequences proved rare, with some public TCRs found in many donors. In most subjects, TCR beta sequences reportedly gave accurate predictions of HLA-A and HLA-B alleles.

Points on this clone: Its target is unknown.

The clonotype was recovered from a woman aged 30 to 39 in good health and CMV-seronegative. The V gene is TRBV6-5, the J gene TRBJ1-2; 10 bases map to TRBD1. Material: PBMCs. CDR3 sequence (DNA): TGTGCCAGCAGTGACTTGGGGACAGGGGAGGGCTACACCTTC. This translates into CASSDLGTGEGYTF.